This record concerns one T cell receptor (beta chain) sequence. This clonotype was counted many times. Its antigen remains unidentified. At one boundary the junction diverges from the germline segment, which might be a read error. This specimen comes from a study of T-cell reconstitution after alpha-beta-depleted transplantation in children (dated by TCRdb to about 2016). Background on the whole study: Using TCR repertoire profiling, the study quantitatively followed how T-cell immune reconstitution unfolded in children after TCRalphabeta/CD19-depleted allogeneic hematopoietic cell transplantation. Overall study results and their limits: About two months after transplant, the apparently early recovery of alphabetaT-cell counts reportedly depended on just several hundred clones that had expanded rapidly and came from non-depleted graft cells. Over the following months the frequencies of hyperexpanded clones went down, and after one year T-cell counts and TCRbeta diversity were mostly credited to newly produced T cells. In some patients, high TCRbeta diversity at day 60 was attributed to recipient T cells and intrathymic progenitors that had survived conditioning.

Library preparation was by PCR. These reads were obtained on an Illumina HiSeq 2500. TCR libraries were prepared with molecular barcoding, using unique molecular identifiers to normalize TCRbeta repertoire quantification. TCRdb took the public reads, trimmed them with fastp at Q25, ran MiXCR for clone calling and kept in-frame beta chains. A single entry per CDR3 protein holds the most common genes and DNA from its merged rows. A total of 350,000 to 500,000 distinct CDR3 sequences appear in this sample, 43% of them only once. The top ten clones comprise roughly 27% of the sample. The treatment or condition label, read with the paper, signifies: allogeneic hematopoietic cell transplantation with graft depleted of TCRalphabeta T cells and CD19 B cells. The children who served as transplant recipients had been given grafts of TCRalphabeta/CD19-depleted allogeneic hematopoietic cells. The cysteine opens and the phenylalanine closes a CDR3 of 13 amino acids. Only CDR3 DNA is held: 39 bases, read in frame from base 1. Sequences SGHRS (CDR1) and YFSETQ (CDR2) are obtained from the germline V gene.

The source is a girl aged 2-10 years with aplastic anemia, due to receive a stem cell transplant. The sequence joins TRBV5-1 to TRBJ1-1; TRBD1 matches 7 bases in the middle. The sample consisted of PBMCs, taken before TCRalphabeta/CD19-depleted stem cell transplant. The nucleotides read TGCGCCAGCACCTTGGAGGGGGCCACTGAAGCTTTCTTT. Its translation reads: CASTLEGATEAFF.